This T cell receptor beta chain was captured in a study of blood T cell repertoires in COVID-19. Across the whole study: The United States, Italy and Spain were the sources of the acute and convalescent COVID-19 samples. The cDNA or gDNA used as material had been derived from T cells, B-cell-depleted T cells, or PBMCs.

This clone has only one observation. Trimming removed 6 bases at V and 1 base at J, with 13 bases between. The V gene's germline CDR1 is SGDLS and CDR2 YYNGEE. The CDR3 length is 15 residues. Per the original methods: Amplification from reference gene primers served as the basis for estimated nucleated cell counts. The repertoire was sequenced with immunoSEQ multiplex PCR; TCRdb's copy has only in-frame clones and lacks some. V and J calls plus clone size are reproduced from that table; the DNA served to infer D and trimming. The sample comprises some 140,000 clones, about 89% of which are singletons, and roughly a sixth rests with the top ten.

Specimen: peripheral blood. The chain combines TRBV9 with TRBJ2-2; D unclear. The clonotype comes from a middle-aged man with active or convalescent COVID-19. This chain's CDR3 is CASTIAVGNTGELFF. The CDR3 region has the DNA TGTGCCAGCACCATTGCGGTGGGGAACACCGGGGAGCTGTTTTTT.